This T cell receptor (beta chain) was sequenced in a study of OX40 agonist ivuxolimab in advanced cancers. General observations from the study: The antigen specificity of the peripheral T cells (those that were expanded) was not determined. At doses 0.1 to 3.0 mg/kg, CD4+ and CD8+ clones expanded.

The CDR3 is 13 residues long. Trimming stripped 6 bases from V and 3 bases from J, with 12 bases between. Germline CDR1 WSHSY, CDR2 SAAADI. The data were produced by immunoSEQ multiplex PCR, yet TCRdb's version contains in-frame clones alone and is incomplete. The table records about 100,000 clones, 90% to 95% of them present only once. With respect to this clone: Its specificity is not known.

The receptor was derived from an adult with an advanced solid tumor such as melanoma, head and neck, liver or kidney cancer. V and J are TRBV10-2 and TRBJ2-7; D perhaps matches TRBD1 (6 bases). This material consisted of CD4+ or CD8+ T cells sorted from blood, taken in a trial of the OX40 agonist ivuxolimab. CDR3 residues: CASSPRQVYEQYF. CDR3 in DNA: TGCGCCAGCAGCCCTCGACAGGTCTACGAGCAGTACTTC.